This TCR beta chain was retrieved from a study of cytomegalovirus exposure and HLA in healthy donors. In the study overall: Some 180 million T cells yielded some 120 million unique TCR beta sequences in earlier analysis.

PCR employed 60 Vbeta and 13 Jbeta primers. Sequencing used immunoSEQ multiplex PCR; TCRdb keeps in-frame clones, though not all of them. The data show about 98,000 clones, around 75% seen once. Each donor's status was that of a healthy bone marrow donor. The study's findings and limits: The study assumed roughly uniform donor sequencing depth for presence/absence analyses.

The CDR3 is 13 amino acids. Deletions cut 9 bases from V and 3 bases from J, with 15 bases between. Per germline, CDR1 MNHEY and CDR2 SMNVEV (reference sequence). Comment on this clone: The antigen remains undetermined.

The TCR was taken from a man in his late teens or twenties in good health and CMV-seropositive. Sequencing was carried out using PBMCs. The chain has TRBV27 and TRBJ2-7, with D perhaps TRBD1 (6 bases). The CDR3, as DNA: TGTGCCAGGACCTCACACAGGGACTACGAGCAGTACTTC. This translates into CARTSHRDYEQYF.